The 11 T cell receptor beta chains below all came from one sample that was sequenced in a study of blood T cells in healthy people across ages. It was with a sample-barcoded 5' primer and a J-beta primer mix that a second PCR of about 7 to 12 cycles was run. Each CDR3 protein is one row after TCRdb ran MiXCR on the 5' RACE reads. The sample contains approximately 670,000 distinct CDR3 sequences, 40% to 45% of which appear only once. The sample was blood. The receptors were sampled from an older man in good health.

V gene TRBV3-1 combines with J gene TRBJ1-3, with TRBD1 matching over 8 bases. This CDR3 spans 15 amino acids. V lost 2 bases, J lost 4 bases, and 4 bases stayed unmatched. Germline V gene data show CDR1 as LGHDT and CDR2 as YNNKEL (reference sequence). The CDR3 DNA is TGTGCCAGCAGCCAATCCCGACAGGGGGGAAACACCATATATTTT. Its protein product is CASSQSRQGGNTIYF.

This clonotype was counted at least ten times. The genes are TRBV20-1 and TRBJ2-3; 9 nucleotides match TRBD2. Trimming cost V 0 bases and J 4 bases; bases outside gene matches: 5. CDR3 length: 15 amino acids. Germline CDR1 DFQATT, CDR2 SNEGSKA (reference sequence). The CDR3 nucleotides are TGCAGTGCTAGAGATCAGCGGGAGGTCTCAGATACGCAGTATTTT. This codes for CSARDQREVSDTQYF.

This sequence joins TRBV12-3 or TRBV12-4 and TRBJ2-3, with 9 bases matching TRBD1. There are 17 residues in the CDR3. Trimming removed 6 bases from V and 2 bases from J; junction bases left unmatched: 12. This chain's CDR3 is CASSTFGTGRSTDTQYF. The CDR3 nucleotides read TGTGCCAGCAGCACTTTTGGGACAGGGAGGTCCACAGATACGCAGTATTTT.

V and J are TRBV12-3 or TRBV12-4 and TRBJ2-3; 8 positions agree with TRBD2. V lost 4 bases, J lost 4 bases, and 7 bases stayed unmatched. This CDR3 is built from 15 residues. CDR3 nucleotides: TGTGCCAGCAGTTCCAGCGGGAGTAACCCAGATACGCAGTATTTT. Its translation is CASSSSGSNPDTQYF.

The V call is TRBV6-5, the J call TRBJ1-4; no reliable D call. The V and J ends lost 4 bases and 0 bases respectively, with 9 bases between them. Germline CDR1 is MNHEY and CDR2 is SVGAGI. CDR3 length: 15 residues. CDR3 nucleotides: TGTGCCAGCAGTTTGGCCGGGGCAACTAATGAAAAACTGTTTTTT. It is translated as CASSLAGATNEKLFF.

The CDR3 loop is CASGGLAGNYNEQFF. The DNA for the CDR3 is TGTGCCAGCGGCGGACTAGCGGGGAACTACAATGAGCAGTTCTTC. V gene TRBV2 combines with J gene TRBJ2-1, with 12 bases lining up with TRBD2. CDR1 is SNHLY, CDR2 FYNNEI, per germline. The CDR3 sequence is 15 residues long. With V trimmed by 8 bases and J by 3 bases, 5 bases remained unmatched.

The CDR3 sequence is CASSLAVGQLNEQYF. CDR3 DNA sequence: TGCGCCAGCAGCTTGGCAGTGGGACAACTCAACGAGCAGTACTTC. The chain combines TRBV5-1 with TRBJ2-7; D may be TRBD1 (6 bases). Germline values: CDR1 SGHRS, CDR2 YFSETQ. Trimming cost V 0 bases and J 5 bases, with 15 bases left between them. The CDR3 contains 15 residues.

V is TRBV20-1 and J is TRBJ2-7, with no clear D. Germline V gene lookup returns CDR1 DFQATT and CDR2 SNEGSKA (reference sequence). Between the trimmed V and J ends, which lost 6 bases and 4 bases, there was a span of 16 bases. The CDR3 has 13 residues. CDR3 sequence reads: CSATKGSPYEQYF. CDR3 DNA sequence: TGCAGTGCCACTAAGGGTTCACCTTACGAGCAGTACTTC.

The CDR3 sequence: CASNTGNYNEQYF. The CDR3 nucleotides are TGTGCCAGCAATACAGGGAACTACAATGAGCAGTACTTC. The chain employs TRBV25-1 and TRBJ2-7, with a weak D call TRBD1 (6 bases). The CDR3 has 13 residues. Trimming stripped 7 bases from V and 7 bases from J, with 17 bases between. Per the germline V gene, CDR1 is MGHDK and CDR2 is SYGVNS.

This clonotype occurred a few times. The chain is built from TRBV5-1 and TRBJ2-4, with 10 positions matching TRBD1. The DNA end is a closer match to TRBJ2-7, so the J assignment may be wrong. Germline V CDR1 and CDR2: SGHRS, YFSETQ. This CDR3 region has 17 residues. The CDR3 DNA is TGCGCCAGCAGCTCGACAGGGGGCCGACCGGTGGGCTCCGAGCAGTACTTC. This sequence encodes CASSSTGGRPVGSEQYF.

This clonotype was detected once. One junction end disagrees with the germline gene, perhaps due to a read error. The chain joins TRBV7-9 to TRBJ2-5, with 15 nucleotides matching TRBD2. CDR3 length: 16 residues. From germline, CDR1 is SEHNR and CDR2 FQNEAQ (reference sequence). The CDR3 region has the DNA TGTGCCTGCAGCTCGGGACTAGCGGGAGGTACAGAGACCCAGTACTTC. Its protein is CACSSGLAGGTETQYF.